A selection of T cell receptor beta chains follows, all from one sample in a study of T cells after posttransplantation cyclophosphamide. The repertoire was sequenced with immunoSEQ multiplex PCR; TCRdb's copy has only in-frame clones and lacks some. The sample lists approximately 56,000 clones; 90% to 95% were seen once. The sequencing input was PBMCs. The source of these receptors is a woman in her thirties in good health and a related stem cell transplant donor. CDR3s include the opening cysteine and the closing phenylalanine or tryptophan. A D gene is named only where the DNA matches it firmly. The listing skips clone size in some rows; elsewhere it reads once, few, many or a size class.

v_gene: TRBV19
d_gene: TRBD1
abundance: NA
j_gene: TRBJ2-1
CDR3aa: CASSILGQGGNEQFF
CDR3nt: TGTGCCAGTAGTATCCTGGGACAGGGGGGGAATGAGCAGTTCTTC

v_gene: TRBV21-1
d_gene: NA
abundance: NA
j_gene: TRBJ2-6
CDR3aa: CASSNTGLGSGANVLTF
CDR3nt: TGTGCCAGCAGCAACACAGGGTTGGGATCTGGGGCCAACGTCCTGACTTTC

v_gene: TRBV28
d_gene: NA
abundance: NA
j_gene: TRBJ1-5
CDR3aa: CASSPPRSNQPQHF
CDR3nt: TGTGCCAGCAGCCCCCCTCGTAGCAATCAGCCCCAGCATTTT

v_gene: TRBV7-2
d_gene: TRBD2
abundance: NA
j_gene: TRBJ2-3
CDR3aa: CASSLAGLAGGRDTQYF
CDR3nt: TGTGCCAGCAGCTTAGCGGGACTAGCGGGGGGGCGAGATACGCAGTATTTT

v_gene: TRBV2
d_gene: TRBD2
abundance: once
j_gene: TRBJ2-4
CDR3aa: CASSERDSGGLHIQYF
CDR3nt: TGTGCCAGCAGTGAACGTGACAGCGGGGGGTTACACATTCAGTACTTC

v_gene: TRBV6-1
d_gene: NA
abundance: NA
j_gene: TRBJ2-7
CDR3aa: CASSEETESYEQYF
CDR3nt: TGTGCCAGCAGTGAAGAAACGGAGTCCTACGAGCAGTACTTC

v_gene: TRBV7-3
d_gene: NA
abundance: NA
j_gene: TRBJ1-2
CDR3aa: CASSLTPQGSGYTF
CDR3nt: TGTGCCAGCAGCTTAACCCCGCAGGGTTCTGGCTACACCTTC

v_gene: TRBV7-2
d_gene: TRBD1
abundance: NA
j_gene: TRBJ1-6
CDR3aa: CASGLQGAQGSPLHF
CDR3nt: TGTGCCAGCGGACTACAGGGGGCGCAGGGGTCACCCCTCCACTTT

v_gene: TRBV6-5
d_gene: NA
abundance: once
j_gene: TRBJ1-2
CDR3aa: CASSYGAGYTF
CDR3nt: TGTGCCAGCAGTTACGGGGCTGGCTACACCTTC

v_gene: TRBV18
d_gene: NA
abundance: NA
j_gene: TRBJ1-6
CDR3aa: CASSPSGTNNSPLHF
CDR3nt: TGTGCCAGCTCACCATCGGGGACTAATAATTCACCCCTCCACTTT

v_gene: TRBV7-9
d_gene: TRBD1
abundance: NA
j_gene: TRBJ2-7
CDR3aa: CASSRTGLRSYEQYF
CDR3nt: TGTGCCAGCAGTCGGACAGGGCTTCGAAGCTACGAGCAGTACTTC

v_gene: TRBV4-2
d_gene: TRBD1
abundance: NA
j_gene: TRBJ2-2
CDR3aa: CASSQVTGGTGELFF
CDR3nt: TGTGCCAGCAGCCAAGTGACAGGGGGAACCGGGGAGCTGTTTTTT

v_gene: TRBV30
d_gene: NA
abundance: NA
j_gene: TRBJ1-2
CDR3aa: CAWSLGQDYGYTF
CDR3nt: TGTGCCTGGAGTCTTGGGCAGGACTATGGCTACACCTTC

v_gene: TRBV4-3
d_gene: NA
abundance: NA
j_gene: TRBJ1-2
CDR3aa: CASSQDPGSGVRIYGYTF
CDR3nt: TGCGCCAGCAGCCAGGACCCGGGGTCCGGTGTCCGCATTTATGGCTACACCTTC

v_gene: TRBV2
d_gene: NA
abundance: NA
j_gene: TRBJ1-3
CDR3aa: CASRGGTSGNTIYF
CDR3nt: TGTGCCAGCAGGGGTGGGACAAGCGGAAACACCATATATTTT

v_gene: TRBV11-3
d_gene: NA
abundance: once
j_gene: TRBJ2-3
CDR3aa: CASSLVAGTDTQYF
CDR3nt: TGTGCCAGCAGCTTAGTGGCGGGCACAGATACGCAGTATTTT

v_gene: TRBV5-4
d_gene: NA
abundance: NA
j_gene: TRBJ2-3
CDR3aa: CASRPQGGEGADTQYF
CDR3nt: TGTGCCAGCAGACCACAAGGCGGTGAAGGGGCAGATACGCAGTATTTT

v_gene: TRBV14
d_gene: TRBD1
abundance: NA
j_gene: TRBJ1-1
CDR3aa: CASSQTPYTGGVEAFF
CDR3nt: TGTGCCAGCAGCCAAACCCCCTATACAGGGGGTGTTGAAGCTTTCTTT

v_gene: TRBV20-1
d_gene: NA
abundance: NA
j_gene: TRBJ1-4
CDR3aa: CAVRGDEKLFF
CDR3nt: TGCGCAGTCCGGGGAGACGAAAAACTGTTTTTT

v_gene: TRBV4-1
d_gene: NA
abundance: NA
j_gene: TRBJ2-5
CDR3aa: CASSTTWTGQETQYF
CDR3nt: TGCGCCAGCAGCACCACGTGGACGGGACAAGAGACCCAGTACTTC

v_gene: TRBV28
d_gene: NA
abundance: NA
j_gene: TRBJ2-2
CDR3aa: CASSLQGRLFTGELFF
CDR3nt: TGTGCCAGCAGTTTGCAGGGAAGGTTATTCACCGGGGAGCTGTTTTTT

v_gene: TRBV28
d_gene: NA
abundance: NA
j_gene: TRBJ1-2
CDR3aa: CASSLGQNYGYTF
CDR3nt: TGTGCCAGCAGTTTAGGACAGAACTATGGCTACACCTTC